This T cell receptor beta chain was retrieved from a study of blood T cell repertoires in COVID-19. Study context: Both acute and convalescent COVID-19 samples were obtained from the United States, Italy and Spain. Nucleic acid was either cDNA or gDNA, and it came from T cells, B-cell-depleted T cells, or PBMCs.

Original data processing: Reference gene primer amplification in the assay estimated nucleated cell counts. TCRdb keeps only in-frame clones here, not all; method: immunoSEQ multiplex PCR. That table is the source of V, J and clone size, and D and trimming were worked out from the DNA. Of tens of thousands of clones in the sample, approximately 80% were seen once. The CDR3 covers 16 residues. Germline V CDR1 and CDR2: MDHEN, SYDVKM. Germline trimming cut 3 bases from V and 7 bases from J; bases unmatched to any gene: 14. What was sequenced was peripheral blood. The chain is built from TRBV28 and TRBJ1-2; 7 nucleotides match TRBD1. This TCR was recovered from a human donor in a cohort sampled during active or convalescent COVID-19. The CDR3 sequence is CASSFFRPGGIGGYTF. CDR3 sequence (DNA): TGTGCCAGCAGTTTTTTCCGGCCAGGGGGAATTGGTGGCTACACCTTC.